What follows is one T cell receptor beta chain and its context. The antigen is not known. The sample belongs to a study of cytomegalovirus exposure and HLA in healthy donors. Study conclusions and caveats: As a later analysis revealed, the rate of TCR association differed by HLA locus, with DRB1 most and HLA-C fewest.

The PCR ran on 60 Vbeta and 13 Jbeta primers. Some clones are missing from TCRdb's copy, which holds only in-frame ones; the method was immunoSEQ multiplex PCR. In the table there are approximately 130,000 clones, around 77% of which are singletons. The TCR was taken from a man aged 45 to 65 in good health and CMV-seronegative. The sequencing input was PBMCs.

CDR3 loop: CASQKGVAKADYGYTF. The CDR3 nucleotides are TGTGCCAGTCAAAAGGGGGTGGCCAAGGCGGACTATGGCTACACCTTC. V gene TRBV19 combines with J gene TRBJ1-2, with a tentative D call TRBD1 (6 bases). Trimming took off 8 bases at V and 3 bases at J, with 22 bases between the two ends. The CDR3 covers 16 residues. Germline assignment: CDR1 LNHDA and CDR2 SQIVND (reference sequence).